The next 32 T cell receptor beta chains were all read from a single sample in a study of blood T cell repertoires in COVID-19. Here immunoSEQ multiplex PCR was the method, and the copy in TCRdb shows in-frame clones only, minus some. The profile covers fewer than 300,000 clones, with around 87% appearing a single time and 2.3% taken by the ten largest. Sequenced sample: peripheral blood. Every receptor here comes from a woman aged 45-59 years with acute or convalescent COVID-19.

CDR3 protein: CASGLQGGETQYF. The CDR3 nucleotides read TGCGCCAGCGGCCTTCAGGGAGGGGAGACCCAGTACTTC. This chain joins TRBV4-1 and TRBJ2-5; 7 bases are shared with TRBD2. Germline loops: CDR1 MGHRA, CDR2 YSYEKL. Trimming took 8 bases from V and 5 from J; bases not matched to a gene: 8. The CDR3 totals 13 residues.

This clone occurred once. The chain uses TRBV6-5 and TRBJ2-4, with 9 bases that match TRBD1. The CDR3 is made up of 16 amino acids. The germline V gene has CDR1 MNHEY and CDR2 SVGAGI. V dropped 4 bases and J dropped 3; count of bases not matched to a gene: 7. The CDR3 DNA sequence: TGTGCCAGCAGTTCCACAGGGGGCGGTAACAAAAACATTCAGTACTTC. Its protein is CASSSTGGGNKNIQYF.

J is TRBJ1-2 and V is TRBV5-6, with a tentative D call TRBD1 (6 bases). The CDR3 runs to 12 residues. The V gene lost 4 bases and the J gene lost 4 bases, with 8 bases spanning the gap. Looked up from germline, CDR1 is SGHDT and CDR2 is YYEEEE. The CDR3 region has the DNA TGTGCCAGCAGCCCGGACAGCTATGGCTACACCTTC. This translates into CASSPDSYGYTF. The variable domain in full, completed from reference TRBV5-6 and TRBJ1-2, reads DAGVTQSPTHLIKTRGQQVTLRCSPKSGHDTVSWYQQALGQGPQFIFQYYEEEERQRGNFPDRFSGHQFPNYSSELNVNALLLGDSALYLCASSPDSYGYTFGSGTRLTVV.

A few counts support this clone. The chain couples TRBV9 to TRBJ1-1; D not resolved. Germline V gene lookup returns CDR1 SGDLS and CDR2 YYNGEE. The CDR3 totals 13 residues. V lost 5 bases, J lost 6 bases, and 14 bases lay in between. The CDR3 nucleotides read TGTGCCAGCAGTAAGTTGGTAGCCGCTGAAGCTTTCTTT. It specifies CASSKLVAAEAFF.

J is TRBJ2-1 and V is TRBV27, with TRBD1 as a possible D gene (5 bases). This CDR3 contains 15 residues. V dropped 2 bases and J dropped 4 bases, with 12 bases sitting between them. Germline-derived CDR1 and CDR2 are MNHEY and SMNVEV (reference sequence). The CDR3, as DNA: TGTGCCAGCAGTTTAATCGGTCAGGGTTACAATGAGCAGTTCTTC. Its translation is CASSLIGQGYNEQFF.

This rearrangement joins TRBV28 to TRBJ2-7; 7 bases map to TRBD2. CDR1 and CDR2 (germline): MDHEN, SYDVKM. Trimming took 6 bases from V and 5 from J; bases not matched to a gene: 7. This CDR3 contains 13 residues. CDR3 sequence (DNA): TGTGCCAGCAGCCCGTGGGGGGGGAACGAGCAGTACTTC. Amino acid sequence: CASSPWGGNEQYF.

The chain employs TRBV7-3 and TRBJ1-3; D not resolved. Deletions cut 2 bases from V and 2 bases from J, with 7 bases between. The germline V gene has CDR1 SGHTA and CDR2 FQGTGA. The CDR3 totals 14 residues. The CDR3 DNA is TGTGCCAGCAGCTTAGGACTGGCTGGAAACACCATATATTTT. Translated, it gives CASSLGLAGNTIYF.

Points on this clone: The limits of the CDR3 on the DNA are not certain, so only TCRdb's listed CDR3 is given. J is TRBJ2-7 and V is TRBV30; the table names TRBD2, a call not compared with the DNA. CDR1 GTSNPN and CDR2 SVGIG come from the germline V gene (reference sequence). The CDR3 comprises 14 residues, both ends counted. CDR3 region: CAWGRGTSGGVEYF.

The CDR3 bases are TGTGCCAGCTCACCACTTTGGCCAGGGGGCTTTGGGAACACCGGGGAGCTGTTTTTT. Translating it yields CASSPLWPGGFGNTGELFF. The V gene is TRBV18, the J gene TRBJ2-2, with TRBD1 identical over 8 bases. This CDR3 contains 19 residues. Germline V lookup: CDR1 KGHSH, CDR2 LQKENI. V dropped 1 base and J dropped 1; count of bases not matched to a gene: 11.

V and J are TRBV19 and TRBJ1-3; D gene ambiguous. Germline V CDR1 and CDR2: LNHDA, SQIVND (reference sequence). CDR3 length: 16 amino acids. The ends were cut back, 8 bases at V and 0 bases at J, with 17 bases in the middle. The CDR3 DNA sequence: TGTGCCAGTTTGGAGTTTGGAAGGCCCTCTGGAAACACCATATATTTT. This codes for CASLEFGRPSGNTIYF.

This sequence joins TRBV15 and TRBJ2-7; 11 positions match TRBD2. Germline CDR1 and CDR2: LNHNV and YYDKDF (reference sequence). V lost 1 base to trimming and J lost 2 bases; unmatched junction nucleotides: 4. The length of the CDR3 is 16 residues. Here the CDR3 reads CATSRVTSGRTYEQYF. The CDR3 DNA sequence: TGTGCCACCAGCAGAGTTACTAGCGGGAGAACCTACGAGCAGTACTTC.

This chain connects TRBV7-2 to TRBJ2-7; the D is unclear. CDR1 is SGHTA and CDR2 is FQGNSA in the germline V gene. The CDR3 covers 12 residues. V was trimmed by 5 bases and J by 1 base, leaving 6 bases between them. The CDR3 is CASSPTSYEQYF. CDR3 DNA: TGTGCCAGCAGCCCAACATCCTACGAGCAGTACTTC.

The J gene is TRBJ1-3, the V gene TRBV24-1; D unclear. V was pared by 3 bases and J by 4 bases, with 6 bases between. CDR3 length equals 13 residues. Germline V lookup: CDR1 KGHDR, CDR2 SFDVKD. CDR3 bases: TGTGCCACCAGTGATCCACGGGGAAACACCATATATTTT. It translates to CATSDPRGNTIYF.

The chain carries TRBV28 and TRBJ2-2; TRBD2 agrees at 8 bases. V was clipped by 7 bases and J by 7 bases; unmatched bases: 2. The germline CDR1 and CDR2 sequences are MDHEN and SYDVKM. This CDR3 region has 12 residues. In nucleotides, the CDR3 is TGTGCCAGCACGGGGGGGAACGGGGAGCTGTTTTTT. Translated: CASTGGNGELFF. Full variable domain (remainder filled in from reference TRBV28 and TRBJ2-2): DVKVTQSSRYLVKRTGEKVFLECVQDMDHENMFWYRQDPGLGLRLIYFSYDVKMKEKGDIPEGYSVSREKKERFSLILESASTNQTSMYLCASTGGNGELFFGEGSRLTVL.

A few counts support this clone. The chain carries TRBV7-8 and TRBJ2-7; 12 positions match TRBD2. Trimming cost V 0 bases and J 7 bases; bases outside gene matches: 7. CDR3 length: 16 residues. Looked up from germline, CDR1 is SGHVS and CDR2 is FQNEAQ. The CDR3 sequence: CASSLAETSGSKEQYF. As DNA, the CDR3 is TGTGCCAGCAGCTTAGCGGAGACTAGCGGGAGTAAGGAGCAGTACTTC.

The CDR3: CASTADREGYTF. The DNA for the CDR3 is TGTGCCAGCACCGCGGACAGGGAAGGCTACACCTTC. This chain links TRBV6-5 with TRBJ1-2; 8 nucleotides align to TRBD1. The CDR3 contains 12 residues. Germline values: CDR1 MNHEY, CDR2 SVGAGI. J lost 8 bases, V lost 7 bases, and 6 bases had no gene match.

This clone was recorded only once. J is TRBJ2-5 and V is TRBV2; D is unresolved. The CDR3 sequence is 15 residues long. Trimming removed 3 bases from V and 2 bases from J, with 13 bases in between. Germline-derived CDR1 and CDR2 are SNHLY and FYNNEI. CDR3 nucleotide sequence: TGTGCCAGCAGTGACTGGGTCAGGTCACAAGAGACCCAGTACTTC. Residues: CASSDWVRSQETQYF.

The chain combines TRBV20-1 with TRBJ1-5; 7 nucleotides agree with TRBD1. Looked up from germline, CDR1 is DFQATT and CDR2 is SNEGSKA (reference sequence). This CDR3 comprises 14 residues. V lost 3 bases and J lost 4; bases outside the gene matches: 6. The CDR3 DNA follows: TGCAGTGCTAGTAGAGGGGGCTTGAATCAGCCCCAGCATTTT. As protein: CSASRGGLNQPQHF.

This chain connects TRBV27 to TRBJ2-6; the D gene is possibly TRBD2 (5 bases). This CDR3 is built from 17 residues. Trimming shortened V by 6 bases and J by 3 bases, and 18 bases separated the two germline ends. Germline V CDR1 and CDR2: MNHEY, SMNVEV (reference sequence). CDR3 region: CASRTSGYGIGANVLTF. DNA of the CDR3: TGTGCCAGCAGGACCTCGGGCTACGGGATTGGGGCCAACGTCCTGACTTTC.

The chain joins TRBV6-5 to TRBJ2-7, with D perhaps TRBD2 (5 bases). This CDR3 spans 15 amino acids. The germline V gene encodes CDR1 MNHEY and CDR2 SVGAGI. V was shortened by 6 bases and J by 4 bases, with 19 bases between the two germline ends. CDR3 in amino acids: CASRDPYGRAYEQYF. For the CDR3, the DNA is TGTGCCAGCAGGGATCCCTACGGGCGGGCTTACGAGCAGTACTTC.

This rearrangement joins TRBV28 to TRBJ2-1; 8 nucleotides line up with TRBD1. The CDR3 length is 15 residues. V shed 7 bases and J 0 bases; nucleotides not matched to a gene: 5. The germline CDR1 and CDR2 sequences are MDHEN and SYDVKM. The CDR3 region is CASTRTGGSYNEQFF. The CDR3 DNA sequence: TGTGCCAGCACGCGCACAGGGGGCTCCTACAATGAGCAGTTCTTC.

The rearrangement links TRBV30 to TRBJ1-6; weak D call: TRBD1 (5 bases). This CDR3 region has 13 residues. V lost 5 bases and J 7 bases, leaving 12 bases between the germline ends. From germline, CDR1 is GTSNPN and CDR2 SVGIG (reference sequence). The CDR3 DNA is TGTGCCTGGGGCCGGGACTTCAATTCACCCCTCCACTTT. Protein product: CAWGRDFNSPLHF.

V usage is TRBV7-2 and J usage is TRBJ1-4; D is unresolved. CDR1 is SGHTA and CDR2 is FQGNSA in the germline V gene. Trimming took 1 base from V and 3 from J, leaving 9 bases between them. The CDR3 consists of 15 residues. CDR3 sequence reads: CASSLVGLSNEKLFF. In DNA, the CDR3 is TGTGCCAGCAGCTTAGTCGGGTTATCTAATGAAAAACTGTTTTTT.

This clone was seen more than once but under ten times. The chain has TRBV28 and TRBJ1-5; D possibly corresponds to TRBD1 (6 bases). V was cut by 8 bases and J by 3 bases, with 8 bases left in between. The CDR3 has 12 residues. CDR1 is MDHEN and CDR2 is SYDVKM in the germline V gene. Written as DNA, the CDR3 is TGTGCCAGCGGGACACTCAATCAGCCCCAGCATTTT. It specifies CASGTLNQPQHF.

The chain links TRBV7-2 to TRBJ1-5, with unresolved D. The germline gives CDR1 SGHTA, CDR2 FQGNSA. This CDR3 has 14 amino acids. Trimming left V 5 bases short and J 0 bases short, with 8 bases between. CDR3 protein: CASSPHGSNQPQHF. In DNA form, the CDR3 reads TGTGCCAGCAGCCCTCACGGTAGCAATCAGCCCCAGCATTTT. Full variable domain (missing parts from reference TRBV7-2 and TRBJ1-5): GAGVSQSPSNKVTEKGKDVELRCDPISGHTALYWYRQSLGQGLEFLIYFQGNSAPDKSGLPSDRFSAERTGGSVSTLTIQRTQQEDSAVYLCASSPHGSNQPQHFGDGTRLSIL.

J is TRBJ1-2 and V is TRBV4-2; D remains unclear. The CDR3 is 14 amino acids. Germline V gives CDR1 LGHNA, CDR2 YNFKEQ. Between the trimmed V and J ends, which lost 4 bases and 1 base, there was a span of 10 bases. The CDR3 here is CASSLRGSNYGYTF. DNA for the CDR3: TGTGCCAGCAGCCTACGCGGCAGTAACTATGGCTACACCTTC.

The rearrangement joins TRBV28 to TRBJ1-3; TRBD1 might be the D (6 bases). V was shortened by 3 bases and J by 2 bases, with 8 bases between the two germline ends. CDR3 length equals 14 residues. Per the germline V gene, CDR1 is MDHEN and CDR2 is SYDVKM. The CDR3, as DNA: TGTGCCAGCAGTTTCGGGGGGCCTGGAAACACCATATATTTT. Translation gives CASSFGGPGNTIYF.

The CDR3 loop reads CASSQVGYEQYF. The CDR3 coding sequence is TGCGCCAGCAGCCAAGTCGGCTACGAGCAGTACTTC. The V gene is TRBV4-1, the J gene TRBJ2-7; no firm D call. Trimming took 1 base from V and 3 from J, leaving 4 bases between them. The CDR3 covers 12 residues. Germline CDR1 reads MGHRA; CDR2 reads YSYEKL.

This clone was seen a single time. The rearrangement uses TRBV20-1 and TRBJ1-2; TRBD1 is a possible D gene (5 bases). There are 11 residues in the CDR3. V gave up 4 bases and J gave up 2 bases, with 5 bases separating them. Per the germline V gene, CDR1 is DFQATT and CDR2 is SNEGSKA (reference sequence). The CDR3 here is CSATGNYGYTF. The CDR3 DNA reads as TGCAGTGCTACAGGGAACTATGGCTACACCTTC.

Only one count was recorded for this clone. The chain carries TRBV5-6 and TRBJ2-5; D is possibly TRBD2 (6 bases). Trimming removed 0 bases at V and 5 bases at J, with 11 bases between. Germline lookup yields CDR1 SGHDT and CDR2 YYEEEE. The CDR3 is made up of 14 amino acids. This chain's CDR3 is CASSLGQAGETQYF. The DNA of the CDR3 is TGTGCCAGCAGCTTGGGTCAGGCGGGGGAGACCCAGTACTTC.

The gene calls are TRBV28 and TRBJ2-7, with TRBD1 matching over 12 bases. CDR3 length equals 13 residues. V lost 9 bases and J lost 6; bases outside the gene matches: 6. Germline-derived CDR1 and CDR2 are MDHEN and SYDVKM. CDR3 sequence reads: CASHRDRGLEQYF. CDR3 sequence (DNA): TGTGCCAGTCACCGGGACAGGGGGCTCGAGCAGTACTTC.

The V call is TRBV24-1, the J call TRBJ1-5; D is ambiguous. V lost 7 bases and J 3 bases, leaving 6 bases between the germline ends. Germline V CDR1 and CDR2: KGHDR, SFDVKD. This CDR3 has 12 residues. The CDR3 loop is CATSLNNQPQHF. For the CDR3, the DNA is TGTGCCACCAGCCTAAACAATCAGCCCCAGCATTTT.